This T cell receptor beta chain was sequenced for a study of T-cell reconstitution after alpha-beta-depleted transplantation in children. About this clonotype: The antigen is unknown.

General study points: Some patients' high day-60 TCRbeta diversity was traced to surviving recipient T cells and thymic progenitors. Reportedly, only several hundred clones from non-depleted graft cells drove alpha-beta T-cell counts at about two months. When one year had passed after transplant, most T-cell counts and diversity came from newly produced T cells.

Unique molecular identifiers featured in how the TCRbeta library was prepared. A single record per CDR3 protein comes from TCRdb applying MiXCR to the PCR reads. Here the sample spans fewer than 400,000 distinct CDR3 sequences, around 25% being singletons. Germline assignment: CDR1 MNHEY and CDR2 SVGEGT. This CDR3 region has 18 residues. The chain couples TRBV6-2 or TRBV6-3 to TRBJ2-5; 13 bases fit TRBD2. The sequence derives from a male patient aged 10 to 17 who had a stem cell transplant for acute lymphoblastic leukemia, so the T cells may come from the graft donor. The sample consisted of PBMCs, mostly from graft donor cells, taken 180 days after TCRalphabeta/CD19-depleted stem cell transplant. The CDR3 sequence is CTCSFSTSGRRVQETQYF. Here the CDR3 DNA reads TGTACCTGCAGTTTCTCGACTAGCGGGAGGCGGGTCCAAGAGACCCAGTACTTC.